These T cell receptor beta chains were read from a single sample in a study of T-cell reconstitution after alpha-beta-depleted transplantation in children. TCRdb re-called the PCR reads through MiXCR, storing one row per CDR3 protein. The sample holds 530,000 or so distinct CDR3 sequences, approximately 30% seen once. This material consisted of PBMCs, taken before TCRalphabeta/CD19-depleted stem cell transplant. The receptors come from a boy less than two years old with Wiskott-Aldrich syndrome, due to receive a stem cell transplant. Each CDR3 is given with its conserved first and last residue. A D gene is named only where the DNA matches it firmly. Size is omitted from some rows. Given values are once, few, many or a class for expanded clones.

TRBD2 NA TRBJ2-1 TRBV5-1 TGCGCCAGCAACGAGGGAGGGAGCTTAAATGAGCAGTTCTTC CASNEGGSLNEQFF
TRBD1 NA TRBJ1-4 TRBV20-1 TGCAGTGCTAGAGATGTAACAGGGGCTAATGAAAAACTGTTTTTT CSARDVTGANEKLFF
NA few TRBJ2-1 TRBV5-1 TGCGCCAGCACGGGGGCGTACAATGAGCAGTTCTTC CASTGAYNEQFF
TRBD1 NA TRBJ1-4 TRBV5-5 TGTGCCAGCAGTTACACCGGGACAGGGTTAGAAAAACTGTTTTTT CASSYTGTGLEKLFF
TRBD1 few TRBJ2-7 TRBV7-9 TGTGCCAGCAGCTTTGGGACAGGTAGAAACGAGCAGTACTTC CASSFGTGRNEQYF
NA NA TRBJ2-7 TRBV4-1 TGCGCCAGCAGCCAAACCGGGAGCGAGCAGTACTTC CASSQTGSEQYF
TRBD1 NA TRBJ1-1 TRBV5-1 TGCGCCAGCAGGATGGGAACAGGGGACTTCACTGAAGCTTTCTTT CASRMGTGDFTEAFF
NA few TRBJ1-2 TRBV6-5 TGTGCCAGCAGTTACCGCGGAGGCGACTATGGCTACACCTTC CASSYRGGDYGYTF
NA NA TRBJ2-5 TRBV28 TGTGCCAGCAGTTTCTGGGATAGTAACGAGACCCAGTACTTC CASSFWDSNETQYF
NA few TRBJ2-7 TRBV5-1 TGCGCCAGCAGCCCCCTTGGGCCATTCTCCTACGAGCAGTACTTC CASSPLGPFSYEQYF